This T cell receptor beta chain was captured in a study of blood T cell repertoires in COVID-19. In the study overall: The samples span acute and convalescent COVID-19 from the United States, Italy and Spain.

Enrollment of patients from Seattle took place during active infection, with longitudinal follow-up. This table comes from immunoSEQ multiplex PCR, and its TCRdb copy is limited to in-frame clones, with some not included. This sample has about 180,000 clones; over 80% occur once, and the top ten carry 6.5% to 7.5%. This clonotype was obtained from a woman aged 40 to 49 with COVID-19, enrolled during active disease. The specimen was peripheral blood.

CDR3 bases: TGCAGCGTACTTTTCGGGGGAGATACGCAGTATTTT. It encodes CSVLFGGDTQYF. This chain joins TRBV29-1 and TRBJ2-3; possible D gene TRBD2, 6 bases. CDR1 is SQVTM, CDR2 ANQGSEA, per germline. V shed 6 bases and J shed 5 bases, with 12 bases lying between them. The CDR3 contains 12 residues.